This T cell receptor beta chain was profiled in a study of neurological immune-mediated disorders. The cDNA came from 5'RACE with 10-nucleotide random UMIs. A single run covered 15-18 subjects with over 180 million TCR-beta sequences. TCRdb processed the 5' RACE reads anew with MiXCR; each CDR3 protein has one entry. The table has about 50,000 distinct CDR3 sequences, roughly 17% seen once. 2 million unsorted PBMCs were stored in RNAlater at -80 °C before RNA extraction. This clonotype was recorded many times. The CDR3 runs to 13 residues. Looked up from germline, CDR1 is MDHEN and CDR2 is SYDVKM. Trimming shortened V by 4 bases and J by 8 bases, and 14 bases separated the two germline ends.

The sequenced material came from PBMCs. J is TRBJ1-2 and V is TRBV28; no definite D call. This receptor was obtained from a man aged 60 to 69 in good health. CDR3 in DNA: TGTGCCAGCAGTTCGAGTTATTTATGGGGCTACACCTTC. Translation: CASSSSYLWGYTF.